The 2 T cell receptor beta chains reported below all come from one sample, sequenced in a study of T cell responses to AZD1222 COVID-19 vaccine. Only in-frame clones appear in the TCRdb table, and some are missing; sequencing was by immunoSEQ multiplex PCR. The sample has roughly 120,000 clones; over 75% are singletons. This material consisted of peripheral blood, taken on day 0 of AZD1222 vaccination. Every receptor here comes from an adult in good health.

This chain links TRBV5-1 with TRBJ1-1, with 8 bases fitting TRBD1. This CDR3 has 13 amino acids. The junction had 4 bases not matched to a gene; V was cut back by 2 bases and J by 7 bases. From germline, CDR1 is SGHRS and CDR2 YFSETQ. CDR3 in amino acids: CASSFQGAYEAFF. In DNA form, the CDR3 reads TGCGCCAGCAGCTTCCAGGGGGCATATGAAGCTTTCTTT.

The CDR3 DNA follows: TGTGCCAGCAGTCCCACGGGCACTGAAGCTTTCTTT. Its protein product is CASSPTGTEAFF. The chain employs TRBV6-2 or TRBV6-3 and TRBJ1-1; no firm D call. CDR1 is MNHEY and CDR2 is SVGEGT in the germline V gene. The length of the CDR3 is 12 residues. The germline V and J ends were trimmed by 5 bases and 4 bases, with 8 bases remaining between them.